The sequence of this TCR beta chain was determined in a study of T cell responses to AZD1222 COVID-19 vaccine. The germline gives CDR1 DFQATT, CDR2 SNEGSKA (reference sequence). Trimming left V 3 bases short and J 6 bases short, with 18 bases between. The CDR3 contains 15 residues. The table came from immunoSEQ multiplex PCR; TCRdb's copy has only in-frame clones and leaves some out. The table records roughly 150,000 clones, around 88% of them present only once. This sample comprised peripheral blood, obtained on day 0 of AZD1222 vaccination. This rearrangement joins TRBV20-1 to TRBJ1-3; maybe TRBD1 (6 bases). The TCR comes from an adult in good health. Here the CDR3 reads CSASFPPGTSNTIYF. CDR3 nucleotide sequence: TGCAGTGCTAGTTTCCCCCCCGGGACATCAAACACCATATATTTT.